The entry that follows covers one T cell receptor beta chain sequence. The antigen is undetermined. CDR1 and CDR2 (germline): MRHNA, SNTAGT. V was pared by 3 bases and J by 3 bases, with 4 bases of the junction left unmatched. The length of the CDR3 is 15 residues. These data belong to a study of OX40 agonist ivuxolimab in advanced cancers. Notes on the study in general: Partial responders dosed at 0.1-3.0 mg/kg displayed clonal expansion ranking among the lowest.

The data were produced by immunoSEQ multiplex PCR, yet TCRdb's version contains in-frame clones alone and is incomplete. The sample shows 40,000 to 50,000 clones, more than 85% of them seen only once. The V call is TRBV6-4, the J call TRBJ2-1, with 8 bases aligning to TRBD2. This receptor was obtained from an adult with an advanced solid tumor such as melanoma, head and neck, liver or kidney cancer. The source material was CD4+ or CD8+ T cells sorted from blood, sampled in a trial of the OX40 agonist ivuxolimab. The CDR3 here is CASSEEAGVYNEQFF. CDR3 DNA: TGTGCCAGCAGTGAGGAAGCGGGGGTCTACAATGAGCAGTTCTTC.